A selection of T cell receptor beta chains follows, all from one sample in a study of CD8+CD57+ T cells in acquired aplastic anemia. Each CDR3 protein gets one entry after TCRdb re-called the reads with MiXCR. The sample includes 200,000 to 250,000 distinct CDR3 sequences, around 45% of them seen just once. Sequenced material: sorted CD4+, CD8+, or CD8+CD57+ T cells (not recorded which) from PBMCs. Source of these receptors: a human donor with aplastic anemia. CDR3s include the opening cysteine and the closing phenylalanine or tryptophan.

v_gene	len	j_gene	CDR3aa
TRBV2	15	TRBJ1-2	CASSETGQEYYGYTF
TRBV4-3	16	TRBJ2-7	CASSQVSGQGSYEQYF
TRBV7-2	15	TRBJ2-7	CASSLFSTGDYEQYF
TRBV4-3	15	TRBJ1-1	CASSYSTGGETEAFF
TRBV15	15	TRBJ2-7	CATSRDVRTTYEQYF
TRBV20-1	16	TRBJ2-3	CSARTTQGQGTDTQYF
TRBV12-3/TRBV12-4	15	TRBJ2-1	CASSARTESYNEQFF
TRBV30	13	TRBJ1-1	CAWSVGATAEAFF
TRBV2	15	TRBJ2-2	CASPDRDGYTGELFF
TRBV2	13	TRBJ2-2	CASKLENTGELFF
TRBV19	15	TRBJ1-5	CASSIPGLQDQPQHF
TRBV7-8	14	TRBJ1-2	CASSARDRGHGYTF
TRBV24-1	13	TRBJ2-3	CATSDRSTDTQYF
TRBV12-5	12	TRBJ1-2	CASRGADYGYTF
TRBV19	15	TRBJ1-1	CASSLEGISNTEAFF
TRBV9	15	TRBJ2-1	CASSPERGGYNEQFF
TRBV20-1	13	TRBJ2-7	CSAERGGGYEQYF
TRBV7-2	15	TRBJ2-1	CASSLEGLVYNEQFF
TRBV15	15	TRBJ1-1	CATSRGGLTNTEAFF
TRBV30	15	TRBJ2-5	CAWSVGTGPQETQYF
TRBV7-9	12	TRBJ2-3	CASSHTLDTQYF
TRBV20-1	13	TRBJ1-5	CSAFDGSNQPQHF